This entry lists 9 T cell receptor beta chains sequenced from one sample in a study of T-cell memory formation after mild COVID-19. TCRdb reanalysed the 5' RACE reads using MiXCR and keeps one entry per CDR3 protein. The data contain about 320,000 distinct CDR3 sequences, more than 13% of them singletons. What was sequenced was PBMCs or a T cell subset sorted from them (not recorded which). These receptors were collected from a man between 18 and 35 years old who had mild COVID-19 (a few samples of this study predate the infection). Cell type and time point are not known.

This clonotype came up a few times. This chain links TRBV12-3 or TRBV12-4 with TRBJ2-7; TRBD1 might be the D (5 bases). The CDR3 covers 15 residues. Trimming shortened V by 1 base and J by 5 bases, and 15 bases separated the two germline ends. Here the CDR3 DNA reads TGTGCCAGCAGTTTAGGTTGGCAGGGTCAGGACGAGCAGTACTTC. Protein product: CASSLGWQGQDEQYF.

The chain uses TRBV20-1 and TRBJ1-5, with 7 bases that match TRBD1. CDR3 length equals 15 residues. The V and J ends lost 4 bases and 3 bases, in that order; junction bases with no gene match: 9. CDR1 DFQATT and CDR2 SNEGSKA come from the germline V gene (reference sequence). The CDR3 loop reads CSAKGGAGFNQPQHF. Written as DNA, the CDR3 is TGCAGTGCTAAAGGGGGCGCGGGTTTCAATCAGCCCCAGCATTTT.

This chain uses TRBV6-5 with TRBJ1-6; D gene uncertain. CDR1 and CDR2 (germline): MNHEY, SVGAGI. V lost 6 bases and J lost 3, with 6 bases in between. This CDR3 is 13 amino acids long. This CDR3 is CASSVFYNSPLHF. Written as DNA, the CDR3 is TGTGCCAGCAGCGTTTTCTATAATTCACCCCTCCACTTT.

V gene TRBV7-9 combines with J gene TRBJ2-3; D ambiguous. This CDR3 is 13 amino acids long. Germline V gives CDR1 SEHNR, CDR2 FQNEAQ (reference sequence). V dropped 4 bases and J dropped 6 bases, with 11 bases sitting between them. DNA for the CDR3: TGTGCCAGCAGCTCCCCCAGAGCGGATACGCAGTATTTT. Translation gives CASSSPRADTQYF.

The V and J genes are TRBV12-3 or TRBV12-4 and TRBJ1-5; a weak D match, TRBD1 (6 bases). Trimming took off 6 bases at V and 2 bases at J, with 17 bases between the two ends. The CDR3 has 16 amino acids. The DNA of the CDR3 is TGTGCCAGCAGGTCCCAGGGGATGGCGGGCAATCAGCCCCAGCATTTT. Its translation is CASRSQGMAGNQPQHF.

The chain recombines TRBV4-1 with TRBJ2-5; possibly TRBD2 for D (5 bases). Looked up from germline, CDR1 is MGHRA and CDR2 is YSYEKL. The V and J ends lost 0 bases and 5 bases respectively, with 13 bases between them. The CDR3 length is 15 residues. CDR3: CASSQDPVSGETQYF. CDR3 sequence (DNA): TGCGCCAGCAGCCAAGATCCCGTGTCGGGGGAGACCCAGTACTTC.

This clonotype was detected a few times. CDR3 nucleotides: TGCAGTGCTAGGCAACCGGGACTCCGAAATTGGGGCTATGGCTACACCTTC. Translation gives CSARQPGLRNWGYGYTF. This chain uses TRBV20-1 with TRBJ1-2; D is perhaps TRBD1 (5 bases). The CDR3 is made up of 17 amino acids. Trimming stripped 3 bases from V and 4 bases from J, with 24 bases between. Germline CDR1 reads DFQATT; CDR2 reads SNEGSKA (reference sequence).

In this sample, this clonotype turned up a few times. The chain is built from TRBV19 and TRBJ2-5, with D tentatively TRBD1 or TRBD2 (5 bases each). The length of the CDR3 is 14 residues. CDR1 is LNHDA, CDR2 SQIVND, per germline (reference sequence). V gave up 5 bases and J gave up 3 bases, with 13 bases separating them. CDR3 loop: CASSADSGKETQYF. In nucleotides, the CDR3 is TGTGCCAGTAGTGCCGACAGCGGTAAAGAGACCCAGTACTTC.

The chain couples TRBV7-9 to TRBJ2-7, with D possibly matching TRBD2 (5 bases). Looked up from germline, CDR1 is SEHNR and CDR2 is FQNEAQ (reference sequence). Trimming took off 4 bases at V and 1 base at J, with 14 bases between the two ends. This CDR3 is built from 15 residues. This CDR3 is CASSSSLRRSYEQYV. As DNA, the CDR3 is TGTGCCAGCAGCTCTAGCCTGCGCAGATCCTACGAGCAGTACGTC.